Listed below are T cell receptor beta chains from one sample, sequenced in a study of blood T cell repertoires in COVID-19. Some clones are missing from TCRdb's copy, which holds only in-frame ones; the method was immunoSEQ multiplex PCR. The sample gives approximately 400,000 clones, roughly 80% of which show up once; 0.85% to 1.2% is in the top ten. The sequencing input was peripheral blood. Source of these receptors: a human donor with acute or convalescent COVID-19. The donor label of this sample is uncertain. Each CDR3 is given without its conserved first and last residue. Fields, in order: V gene, CDR3 protein.

v_call: TRBV28
cdr3_aa: ASSLFRSGLDFYGYT

v_call: TRBV10-3
cdr3_aa: AISERTGAYEQY

v_call: TRBV2
cdr3_aa: ASRGSSGINEQF

v_call: TRBV5-1
cdr3_aa: ASSLEGREGQF

v_call: TRBV6-2/TRBV6-3
cdr3_aa: ASSPSYEQY

v_call: TRBV7-9
cdr3_aa: ASSSDRVFGNSPLH

v_call: TRBV10-1
cdr3_aa: ASSESFVGVAF

v_call: TRBV19
cdr3_aa: ASSTQAGGRYEQY

v_call: TRBV12-3/TRBV12-4
cdr3_aa: ASRLQMNTEAF

v_call: TRBV5-5
cdr3_aa: ASSFNRVGSGANVLT

v_call: TRBV5-5
cdr3_aa: ASSFPQGFGYT

v_call: TRBV19
cdr3_aa: ASSMRLAGGDTQY

v_call: TRBV5-6
cdr3_aa: ASSGSREETQY

v_call: TRBV6-5
cdr3_aa: ASSQGQGNYGYT

v_call: TRBV2
cdr3_aa: ASSAQMNSPLH

v_call: TRBV7-2
cdr3_aa: ASSLQAYNEQF

v_call: TRBV3-1/TRBV3-2
cdr3_aa: ASSPSSYEQY

v_call: TRBV28
cdr3_aa: ASSQTGGSNQPQH

v_call: TRBV15
cdr3_aa: ATSADRELAYEQY

v_call: TRBV29-1
cdr3_aa: SVGQGMIMNTEAF

v_call: TRBV18
cdr3_aa: ASSPFGTDTQY

v_call: TRBV5-6
cdr3_aa: ASSLRGYNSPLH

v_call: TRBV29-1
cdr3_aa: SAQKVTGNTEAF

v_call: TRBV9
cdr3_aa: ASSPRGSGRNNEQF

v_call: TRBV9
cdr3_aa: ASSVVGGVREQF

v_call: TRBV18
cdr3_aa: ASSQIQGPGLTEAF

v_call: TRBV18
cdr3_aa: ASSPLAGANSGNTIY

v_call: TRBV6-6
cdr3_aa: ASSATVDSGYT

v_call: TRBV2
cdr3_aa: ASRGDSAYYGYT

v_call: TRBV18
cdr3_aa: ASSSRTSGGALQF

v_call: TRBV4-2
cdr3_aa: ASSQEAGVDTEAF

v_call: TRBV7-9
cdr3_aa: ASSSSGQVNEKLF

v_call: TRBV30
cdr3_aa: AWSGPRTGRYGYT

v_call: TRBV28
cdr3_aa: ASSSTGPGSYGYT

v_call: TRBV5-1
cdr3_aa: ASSPGGTGQGARANQPQH

v_call: TRBV28
cdr3_aa: ASSLDRVSYEQY

v_call: TRBV28
cdr3_aa: ASSSRGVRDRYGYT

v_call: TRBV2
cdr3_aa: ASRVQGPANYGYA

v_call: TRBV7-8
cdr3_aa: ASSLLAAGLYSYEQY

v_call: TRBV19
cdr3_aa: ASSTQGATEAF

v_call: TRBV18
cdr3_aa: ASSPRQGAGNQPQH

v_call: TRBV28
cdr3_aa: ASTWSLGRSNPYEQY

v_call: TRBV3-1/TRBV3-2
cdr3_aa: ASSQEYRGGYT

v_call: TRBV19
cdr3_aa: ASSRSGTGFYEQY

v_call: TRBV3-1/TRBV3-2
cdr3_aa: ASSPLRGGTGNTIY

v_call: TRBV5-4
cdr3_aa: ASSPGQINSPLH

v_call: TRBV10-3
cdr3_aa: AISESQRGAGNTIY

v_call: TRBV7-9
cdr3_aa: ASTVGLVTGELF

v_call: TRBV2
cdr3_aa: ASSGDRGRNTEAF

v_call: TRBV5-8
cdr3_aa: ASSLGYLTVSNEKLF

v_call: TRBV5-4
cdr3_aa: ASSRPRGEAEAF

v_call: TRBV19
cdr3_aa: ASSLWTSGSGELF

v_call: TRBV28
cdr3_aa: ASSPGQVREAQY

v_call: TRBV12-3/TRBV12-4
cdr3_aa: ASRLGGIGAF

v_call: TRBV5-4
cdr3_aa: ASSRWSGTSSYEQY

v_call: TRBV5-1
cdr3_aa: ASSLDGRVIDGYT

v_call: TRBV29-1
cdr3_aa: SVGKGGTDTQY

v_call: TRBV11-2
cdr3_aa: ASSLRAMNTEAF

v_call: TRBV5-1
cdr3_aa: ASSFWTGDTEAF